This TCR beta chain was obtained from a study of low-dose radiotherapy and immunotherapy resistance in tumors. The time point: after trial treatment. Treatment denoted: LDRT plus nivolumab, ipilimumab, low-dose cyclophosphamide and aspirin (RACIN trial). Administered to the donors were nivolumab, ipilimumab, aspirin, low-dose cyclophosphamide and low-dose radiotherapy. This clonotype was seen repeatedly, ten times or more. This CDR3 has 16 residues. The V gene's germline CDR1 is SQVTM and CDR2 ANQGSEA. Trimming cost V 6 bases and J 0 bases, with 18 bases left between them. TRAV- and TRBV-specific primers were used for first-strand cDNA, which covered alpha and beta chains. The PCR that amplified TCRs ran for 20 cycles, relying on a constant-region primer and a V-primer adapter. MiXCR, applied by TCRdb to the reads, yields one record per CDR3 protein. Here the sample spans about 97,000 distinct CDR3 sequences, under 25% being singletons.

The chain uses TRBV29-1 and TRBJ2-1; D possibly corresponds to TRBD1 (5 bases). The receptor was isolated from a male donor with prostate cancer. The specimen was PBMCs, collected after low-dose radiotherapy plus immunotherapy. Here the CDR3 reads CSVTGRVDSSYNEQFF. Here the CDR3 DNA reads TGCAGCGTAACTGGTAGGGTTGACAGCTCCTACAATGAGCAGTTCTTC.